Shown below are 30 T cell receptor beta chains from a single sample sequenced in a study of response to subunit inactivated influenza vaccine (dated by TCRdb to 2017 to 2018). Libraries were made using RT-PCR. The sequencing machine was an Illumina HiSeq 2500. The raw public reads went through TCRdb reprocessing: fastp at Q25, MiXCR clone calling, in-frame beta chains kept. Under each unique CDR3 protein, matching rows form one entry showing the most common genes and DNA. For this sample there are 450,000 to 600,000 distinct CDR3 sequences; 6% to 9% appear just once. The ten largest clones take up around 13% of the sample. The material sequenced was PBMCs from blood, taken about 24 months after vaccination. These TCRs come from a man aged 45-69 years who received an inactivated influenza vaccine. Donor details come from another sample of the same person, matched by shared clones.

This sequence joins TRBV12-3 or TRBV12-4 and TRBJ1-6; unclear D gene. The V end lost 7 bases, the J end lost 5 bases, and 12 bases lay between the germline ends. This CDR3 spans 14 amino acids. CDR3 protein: CASTPRVDNSPLHF. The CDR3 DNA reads TGTGCCAGCACCCCCCGGGTCGATAATTCACCCCTCCACTTT.

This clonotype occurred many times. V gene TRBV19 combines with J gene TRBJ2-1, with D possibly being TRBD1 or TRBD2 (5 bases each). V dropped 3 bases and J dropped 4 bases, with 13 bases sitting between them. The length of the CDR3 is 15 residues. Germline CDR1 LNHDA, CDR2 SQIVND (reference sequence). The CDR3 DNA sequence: TGTGCCAGTAGTATTCCAGGGAGTCCTTACAATGAGCAGTTCTTC. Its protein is CASSIPGSPYNEQFF.

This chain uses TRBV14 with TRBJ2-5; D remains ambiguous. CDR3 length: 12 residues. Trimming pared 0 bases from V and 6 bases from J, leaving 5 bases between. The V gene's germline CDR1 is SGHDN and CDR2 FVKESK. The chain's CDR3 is CASSQDMKTQYF. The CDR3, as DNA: TGTGCCAGCAGCCAAGATATGAAGACCCAGTACTTC.

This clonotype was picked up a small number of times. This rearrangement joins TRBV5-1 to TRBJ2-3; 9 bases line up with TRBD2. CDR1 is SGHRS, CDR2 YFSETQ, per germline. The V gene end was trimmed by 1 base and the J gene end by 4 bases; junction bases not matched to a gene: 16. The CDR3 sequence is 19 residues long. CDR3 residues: CASSLLGGYGGRAPDTQYF. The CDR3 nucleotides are TGCGCCAGCAGCTTGTTAGGAGGTTACGGCGGGAGGGCCCCAGATACGCAGTATTTT.

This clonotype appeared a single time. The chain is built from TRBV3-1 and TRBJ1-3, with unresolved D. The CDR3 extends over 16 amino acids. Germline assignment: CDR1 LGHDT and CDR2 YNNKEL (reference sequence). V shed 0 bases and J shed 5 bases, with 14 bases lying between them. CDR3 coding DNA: TGTGCCAGCAGCCAAGATATCTCCCGTTCCCGAAACACCATATATTTT. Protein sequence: CASSQDISRSRNTIYF.

This CDR3 is CSGGTYYGYTF. The CDR3 DNA is TGCAGCGGGGGGACATACTATGGCTACACCTTC. J is TRBJ1-2 and V is TRBV29-1; tentative D call: TRBD1 (6 bases). The germline V gene encodes CDR1 SQVTM and CDR2 ANQGSEA. The ends were cut back, 7 bases at V and 3 bases at J, with 9 bases in the middle. This CDR3 contains 11 residues.

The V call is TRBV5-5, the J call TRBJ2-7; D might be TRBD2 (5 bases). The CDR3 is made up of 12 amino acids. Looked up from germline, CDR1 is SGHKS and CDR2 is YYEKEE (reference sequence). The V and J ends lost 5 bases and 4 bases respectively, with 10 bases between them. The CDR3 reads CASRGAEYEQYF. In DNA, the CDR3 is TGTGCCAGCAGGGGAGCGGAGTACGAGCAGTACTTC.

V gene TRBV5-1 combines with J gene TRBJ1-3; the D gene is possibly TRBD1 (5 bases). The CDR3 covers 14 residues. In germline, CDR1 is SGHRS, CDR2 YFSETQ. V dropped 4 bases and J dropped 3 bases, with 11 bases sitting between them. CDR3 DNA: TGCGCCAGCAGCCCCGGACATATTGGAAACACCATATATTTT. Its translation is CASSPGHIGNTIYF.

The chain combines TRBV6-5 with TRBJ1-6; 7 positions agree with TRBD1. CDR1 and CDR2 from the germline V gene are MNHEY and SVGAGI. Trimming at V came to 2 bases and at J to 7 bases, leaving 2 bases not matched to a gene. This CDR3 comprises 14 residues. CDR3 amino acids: CASSYDRENSPLHF. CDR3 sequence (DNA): TGTGCCAGCAGTTACGACAGGGAAAATTCACCCCTCCACTTT.

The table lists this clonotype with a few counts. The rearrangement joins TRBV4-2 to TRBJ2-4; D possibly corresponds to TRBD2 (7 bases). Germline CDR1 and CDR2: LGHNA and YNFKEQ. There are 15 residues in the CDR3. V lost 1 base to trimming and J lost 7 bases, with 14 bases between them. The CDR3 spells CASSQVAGAGNIQYF. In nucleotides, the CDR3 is TGTGCCAGCAGCCAAGTCGCGGGGGCAGGGAACATTCAGTACTTC.

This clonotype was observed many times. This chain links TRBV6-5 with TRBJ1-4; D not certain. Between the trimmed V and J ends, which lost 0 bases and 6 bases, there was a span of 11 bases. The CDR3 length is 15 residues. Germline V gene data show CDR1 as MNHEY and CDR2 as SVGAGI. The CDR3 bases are TGTGCCAGCAGTTACTCGGGCAGGAGGGATGAAAAACTGTTTTTT. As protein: CASSYSGRRDEKLFF.

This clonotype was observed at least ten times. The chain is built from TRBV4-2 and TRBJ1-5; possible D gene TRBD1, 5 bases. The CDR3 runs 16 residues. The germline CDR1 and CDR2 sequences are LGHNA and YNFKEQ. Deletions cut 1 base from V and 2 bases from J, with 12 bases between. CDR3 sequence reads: CASSQASGEGNQPQHF. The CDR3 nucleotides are TGTGCCAGCAGCCAAGCCTCGGGGGAGGGCAATCAGCCCCAGCATTTT.

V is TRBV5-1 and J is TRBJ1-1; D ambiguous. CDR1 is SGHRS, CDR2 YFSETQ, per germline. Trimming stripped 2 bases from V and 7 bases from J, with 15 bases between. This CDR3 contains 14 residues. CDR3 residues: CASSFDVLGSEAFF. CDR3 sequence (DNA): TGCGCCAGCAGCTTCGACGTCTTAGGTAGTGAAGCTTTCTTT.

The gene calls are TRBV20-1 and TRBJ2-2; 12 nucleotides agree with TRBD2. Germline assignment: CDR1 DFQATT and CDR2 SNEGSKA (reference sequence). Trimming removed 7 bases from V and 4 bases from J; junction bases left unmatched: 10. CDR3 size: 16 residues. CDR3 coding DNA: TGCAGTGTTTCTAGCGGGGGGGCTCGGGGCACCGGGGAGCTGTTTTTT. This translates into CSVSSGGARGTGELFF.

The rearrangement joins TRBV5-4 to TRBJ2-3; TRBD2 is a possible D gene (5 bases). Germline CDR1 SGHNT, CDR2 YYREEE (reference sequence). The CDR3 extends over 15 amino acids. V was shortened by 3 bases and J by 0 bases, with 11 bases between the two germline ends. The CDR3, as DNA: TGTGCCAGCAGCTGGGGAGACATCAGCACAGATACGCAGTATTTT. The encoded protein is CASSWGDISTDTQYF.

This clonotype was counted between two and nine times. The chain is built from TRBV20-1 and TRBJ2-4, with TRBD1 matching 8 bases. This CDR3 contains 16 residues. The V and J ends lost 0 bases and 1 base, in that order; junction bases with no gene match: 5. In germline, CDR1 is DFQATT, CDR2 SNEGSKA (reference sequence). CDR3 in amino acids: CSARDADRVAKNIQYF. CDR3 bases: TGCAGTGCTAGAGACGCGGACAGGGTGGCCAAAAACATTCAGTACTTC.

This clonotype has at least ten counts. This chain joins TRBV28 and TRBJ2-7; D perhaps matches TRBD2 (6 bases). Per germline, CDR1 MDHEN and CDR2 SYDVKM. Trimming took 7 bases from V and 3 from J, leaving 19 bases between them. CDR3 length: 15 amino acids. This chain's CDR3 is CASTSVGDLLYEQYF. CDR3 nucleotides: TGTGCCAGCACCTCAGTGGGGGACTTGCTCTACGAGCAGTACTTC.

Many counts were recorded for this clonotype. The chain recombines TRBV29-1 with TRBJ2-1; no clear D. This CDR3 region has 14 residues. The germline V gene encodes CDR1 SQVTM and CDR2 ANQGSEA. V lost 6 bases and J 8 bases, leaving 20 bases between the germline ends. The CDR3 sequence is CSVATPGLVHEQFF. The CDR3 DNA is TGCAGCGTAGCTACCCCGGGCCTAGTCCATGAGCAGTTCTTC.

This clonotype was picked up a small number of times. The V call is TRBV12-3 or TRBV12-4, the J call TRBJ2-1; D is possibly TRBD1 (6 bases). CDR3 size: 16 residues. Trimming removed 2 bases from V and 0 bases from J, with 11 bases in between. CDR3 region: CASSLTGKHSYNEQFF. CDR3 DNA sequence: TGTGCCAGCAGTTTAACAGGGAAACACTCCTACAATGAGCAGTTCTTC.

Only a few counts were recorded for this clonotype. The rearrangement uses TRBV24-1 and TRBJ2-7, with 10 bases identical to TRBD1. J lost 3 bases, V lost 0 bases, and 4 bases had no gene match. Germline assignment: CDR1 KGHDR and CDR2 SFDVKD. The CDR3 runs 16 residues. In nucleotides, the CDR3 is TGTGCCACCAGTGATTTGCCGGACAGGGGGAACTACGAGCAGTACTTC. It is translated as CATSDLPDRGNYEQYF.

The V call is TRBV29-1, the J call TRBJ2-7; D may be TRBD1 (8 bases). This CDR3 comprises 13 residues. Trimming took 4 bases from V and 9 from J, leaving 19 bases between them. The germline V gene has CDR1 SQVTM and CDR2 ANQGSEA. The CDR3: CSVVKDRDYRQYF. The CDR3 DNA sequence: TGCAGCGTTGTAAAGGACAGGGACTACAGGCAGTACTTC.

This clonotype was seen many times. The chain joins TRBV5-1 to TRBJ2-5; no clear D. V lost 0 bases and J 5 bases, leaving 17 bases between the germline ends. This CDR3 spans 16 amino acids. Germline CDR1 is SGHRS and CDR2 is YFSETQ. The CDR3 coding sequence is TGCGCCAGCAGCTTGGAAGGCAGGTCTCGTGGCGAGACCCAGTACTTC. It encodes CASSLEGRSRGETQYF.

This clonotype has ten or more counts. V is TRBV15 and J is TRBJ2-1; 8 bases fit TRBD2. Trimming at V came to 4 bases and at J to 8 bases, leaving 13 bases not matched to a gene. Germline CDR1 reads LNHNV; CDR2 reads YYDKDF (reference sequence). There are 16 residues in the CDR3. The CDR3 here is CATSIPSGSGVDEQFF. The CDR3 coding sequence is TGTGCCACCAGCATCCCCAGCGGGAGCGGTGTAGATGAGCAGTTCTTC. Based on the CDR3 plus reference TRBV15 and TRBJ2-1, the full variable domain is DAMVIQNPRYQVTQFGKPVTLSCSQTLNHNVMYWYQQKSSQAPKLLFHYYDKDFNNEADTPDNFQSRRPNTSFCFLDIRSPGLGDTAMYLCATSIPSGSGVDEQFFGPGTRLTVL.

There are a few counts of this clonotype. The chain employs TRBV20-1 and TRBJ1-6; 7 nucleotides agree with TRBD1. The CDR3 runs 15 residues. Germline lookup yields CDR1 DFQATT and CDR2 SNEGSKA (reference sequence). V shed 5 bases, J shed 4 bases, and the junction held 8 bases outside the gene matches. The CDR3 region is CSAWPGDSYNSPLHF. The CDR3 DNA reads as TGCAGTGCTTGGCCGGGGGACAGTTATAATTCACCCCTCCACTTT.

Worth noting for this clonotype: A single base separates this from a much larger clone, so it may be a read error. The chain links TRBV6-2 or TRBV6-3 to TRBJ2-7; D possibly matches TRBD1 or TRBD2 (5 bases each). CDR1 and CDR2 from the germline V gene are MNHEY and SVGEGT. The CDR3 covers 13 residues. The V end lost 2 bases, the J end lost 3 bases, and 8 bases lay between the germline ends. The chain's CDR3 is CASSYAGSYEQYF. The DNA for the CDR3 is TGTGCCAGCAGTTACGCAGGGAGCTACGAGCAGTACTTC.

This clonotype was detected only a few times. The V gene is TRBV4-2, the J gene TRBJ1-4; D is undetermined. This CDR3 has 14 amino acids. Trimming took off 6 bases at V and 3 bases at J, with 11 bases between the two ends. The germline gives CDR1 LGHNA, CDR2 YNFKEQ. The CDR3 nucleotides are TGTGCCAGCAGACCCGGGCTCTCTAATGAAAAACTGTTTTTT. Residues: CASRPGLSNEKLFF.

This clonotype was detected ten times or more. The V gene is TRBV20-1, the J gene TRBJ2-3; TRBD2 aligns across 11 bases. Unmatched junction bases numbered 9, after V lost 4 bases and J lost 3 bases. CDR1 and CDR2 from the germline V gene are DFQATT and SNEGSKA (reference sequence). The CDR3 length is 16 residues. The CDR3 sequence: CSANPLAGDSTDTQYF. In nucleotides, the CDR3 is TGCAGTGCTAACCCACTAGCGGGAGATAGTACAGATACGCAGTATTTT.

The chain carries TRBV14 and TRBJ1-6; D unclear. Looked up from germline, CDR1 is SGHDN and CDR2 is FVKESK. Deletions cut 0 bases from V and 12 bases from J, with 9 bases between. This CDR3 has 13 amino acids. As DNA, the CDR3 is TGTGCCAGCAGCCAAGATCTTGTGGGACCCCTCCACTTT. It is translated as CASSQDLVGPLHF.

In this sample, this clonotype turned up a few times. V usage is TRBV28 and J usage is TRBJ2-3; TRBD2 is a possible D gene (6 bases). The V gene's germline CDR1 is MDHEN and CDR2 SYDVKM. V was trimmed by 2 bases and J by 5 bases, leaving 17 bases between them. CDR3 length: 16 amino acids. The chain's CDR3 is CASSLPQAGRRDTQYF. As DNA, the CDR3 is TGTGCCAGCAGTTTACCGCAGGCGGGGAGAAGAGATACGCAGTATTTT.

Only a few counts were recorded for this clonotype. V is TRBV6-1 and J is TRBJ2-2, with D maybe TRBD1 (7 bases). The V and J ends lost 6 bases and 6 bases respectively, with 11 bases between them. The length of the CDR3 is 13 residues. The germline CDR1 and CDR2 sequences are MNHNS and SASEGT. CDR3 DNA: TGTGCCAGCAGCTTCAGGGGGGCCGGGGAGCTGTTTTTT. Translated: CASSFRGAGELFF.